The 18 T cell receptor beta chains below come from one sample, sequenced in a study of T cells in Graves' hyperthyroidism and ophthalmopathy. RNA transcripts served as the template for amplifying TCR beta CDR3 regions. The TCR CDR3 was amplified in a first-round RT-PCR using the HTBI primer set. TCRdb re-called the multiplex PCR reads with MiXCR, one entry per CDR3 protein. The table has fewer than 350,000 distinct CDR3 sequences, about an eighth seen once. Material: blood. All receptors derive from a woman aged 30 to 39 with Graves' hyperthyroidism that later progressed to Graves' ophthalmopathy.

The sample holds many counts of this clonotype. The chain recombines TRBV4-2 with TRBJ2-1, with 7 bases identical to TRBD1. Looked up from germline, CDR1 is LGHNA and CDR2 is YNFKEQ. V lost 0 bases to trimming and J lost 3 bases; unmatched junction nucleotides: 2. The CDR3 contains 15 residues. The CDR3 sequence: CASSQDWDSYNEQFF. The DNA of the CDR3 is TGTGCCAGCAGCCAAGATTGGGACAGCTACAATGAGCAGTTCTTC.

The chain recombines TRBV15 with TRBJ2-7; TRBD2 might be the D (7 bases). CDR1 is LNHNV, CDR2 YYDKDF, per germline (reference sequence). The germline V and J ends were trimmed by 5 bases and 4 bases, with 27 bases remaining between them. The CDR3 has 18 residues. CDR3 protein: CATSLLGLRGASPYEQYF. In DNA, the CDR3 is TGTGCCACCAGCTTATTGGGATTACGGGGGGCCTCGCCATACGAGCAGTACTTC. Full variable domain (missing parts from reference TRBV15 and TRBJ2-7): DAMVIQNPRYQVTQFGKPVTLSCSQTLNHNVMYWYQQKSSQAPKLLFHYYDKDFNNEADTPDNFQSRRPNTSFCFLDIRSPGLGDTAMYLCATSLLGLRGASPYEQYFGPGTRLTVT.

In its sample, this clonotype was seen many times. CDR3 DNA sequence: TGTGCCAGCAGCCCCAGGTGGGGGGAAGCCTACGAGCAGTACTTC. This sequence encodes CASSPRWGEAYEQYF. V is TRBV6-2 or TRBV6-3 and J is TRBJ2-7; D is perhaps TRBD2 (6 bases). The CDR3 consists of 15 residues. Looked up from germline, CDR1 is MNHEY and CDR2 is SVGEGT. The germline V and J ends were trimmed by 6 bases and 2 bases, with 17 bases remaining between them.

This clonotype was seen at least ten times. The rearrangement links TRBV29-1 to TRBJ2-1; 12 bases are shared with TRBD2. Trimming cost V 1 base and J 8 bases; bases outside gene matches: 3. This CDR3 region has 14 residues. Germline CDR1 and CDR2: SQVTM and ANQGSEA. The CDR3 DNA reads TGCAGCGTTGAAGGACTAGCGGGAGTTCATGAGCAGTTCTTC. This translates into CSVEGLAGVHEQFF.

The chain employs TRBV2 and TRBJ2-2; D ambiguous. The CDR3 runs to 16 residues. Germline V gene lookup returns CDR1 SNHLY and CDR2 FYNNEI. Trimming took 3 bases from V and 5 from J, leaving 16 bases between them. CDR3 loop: CASSDRTGPWTGELFF. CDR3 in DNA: TGTGCCAGCAGTGATAGAACGGGTCCGTGGACCGGGGAGCTGTTTTTT. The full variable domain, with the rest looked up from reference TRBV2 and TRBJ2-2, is EPEVTQTPSHQVTQMGQEVILRCVPISNHLYFYWYRQILGQKVEFLVSFYNNEISEKSEIFDDQFSVERPDGSNFTLKIRSTKLEDSAMYFCASSDRTGPWTGELFFGEGSRLTVL.

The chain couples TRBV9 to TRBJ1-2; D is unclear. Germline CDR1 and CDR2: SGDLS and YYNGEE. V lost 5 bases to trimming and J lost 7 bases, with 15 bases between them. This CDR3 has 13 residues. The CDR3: CASSAQALCGYTF. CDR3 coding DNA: TGTGCCAGCAGTGCCCAGGCTCTCTGTGGCTACACCTTC.

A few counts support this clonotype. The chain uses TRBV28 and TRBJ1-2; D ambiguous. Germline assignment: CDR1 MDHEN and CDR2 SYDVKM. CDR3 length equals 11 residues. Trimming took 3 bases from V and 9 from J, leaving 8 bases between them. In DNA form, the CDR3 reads TGTGCCAGCAGTTTGGATGCGAGCTACACCTTC. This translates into CASSLDASYTF.

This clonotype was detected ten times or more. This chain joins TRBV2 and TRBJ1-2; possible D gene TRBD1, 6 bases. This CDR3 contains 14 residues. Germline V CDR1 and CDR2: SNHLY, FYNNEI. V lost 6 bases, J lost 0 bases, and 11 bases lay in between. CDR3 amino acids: CASRGQTPNYGYTF. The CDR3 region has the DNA TGTGCCAGCAGAGGACAGACCCCTAACTATGGCTACACCTTC.

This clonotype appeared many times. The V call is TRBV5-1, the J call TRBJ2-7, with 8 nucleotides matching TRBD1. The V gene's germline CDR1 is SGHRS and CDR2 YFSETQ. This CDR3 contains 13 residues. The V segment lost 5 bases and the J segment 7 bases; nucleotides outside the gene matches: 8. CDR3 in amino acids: CASSAQGAREQYF. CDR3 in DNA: TGCGCCAGCAGTGCCCAGGGGGCTAGGGAGCAGTACTTC.

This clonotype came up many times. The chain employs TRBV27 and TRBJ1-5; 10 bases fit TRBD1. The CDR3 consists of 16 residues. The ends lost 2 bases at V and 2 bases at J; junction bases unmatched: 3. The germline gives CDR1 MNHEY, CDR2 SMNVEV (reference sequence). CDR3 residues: CASSLGTGVGNQPQHF. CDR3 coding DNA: TGTGCCAGCAGTTTAGGGACAGGGGTTGGCAATCAGCCCCAGCATTTT.

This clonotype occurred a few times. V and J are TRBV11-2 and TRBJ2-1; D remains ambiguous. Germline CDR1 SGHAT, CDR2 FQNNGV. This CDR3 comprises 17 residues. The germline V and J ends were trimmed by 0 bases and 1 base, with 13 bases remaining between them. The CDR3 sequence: CASSLDRGPTSYNEQFF. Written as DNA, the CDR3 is TGTGCCAGCAGCTTAGATCGTGGACCCACATCCTACAATGAGCAGTTCTTC.

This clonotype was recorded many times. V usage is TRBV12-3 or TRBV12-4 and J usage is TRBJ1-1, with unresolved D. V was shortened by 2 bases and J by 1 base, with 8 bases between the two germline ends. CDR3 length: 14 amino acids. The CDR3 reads CASSLNGGNTEAFF. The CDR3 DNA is TGTGCCAGCAGTTTAAACGGAGGGAACACTGAAGCTTTCTTT.

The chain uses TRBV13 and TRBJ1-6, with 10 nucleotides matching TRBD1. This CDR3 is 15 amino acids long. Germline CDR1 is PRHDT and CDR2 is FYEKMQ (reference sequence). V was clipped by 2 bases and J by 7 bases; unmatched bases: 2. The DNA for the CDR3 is TGTGCCAGCAGCTTATGGGGACAGGGGAATTCACCCCTCCACTTT. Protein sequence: CASSLWGQGNSPLHF.

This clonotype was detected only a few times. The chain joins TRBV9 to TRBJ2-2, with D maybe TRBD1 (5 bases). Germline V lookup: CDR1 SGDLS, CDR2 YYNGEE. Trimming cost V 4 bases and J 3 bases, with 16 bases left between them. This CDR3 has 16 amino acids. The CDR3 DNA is TGTGCCAGCAGCCCTCGACAGTCTGGTTACACCGGGGAGCTGTTTTTT. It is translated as CASSPRQSGYTGELFF. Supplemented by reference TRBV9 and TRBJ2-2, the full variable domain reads DSGVTQTPKHLITATGQRVTLRCSPRSGDLSVYWYQQSLDQGLQFLIQYYNGEERAKGNILERFSAQQFPDLHSELNLSSLELGDSALYFCASSPRQSGYTGELFFGEGSRLTVL.

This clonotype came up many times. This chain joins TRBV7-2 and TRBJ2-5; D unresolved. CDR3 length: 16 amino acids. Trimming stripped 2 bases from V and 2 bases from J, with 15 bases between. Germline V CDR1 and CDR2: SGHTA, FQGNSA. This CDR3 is CASSLHISLDQETQYF. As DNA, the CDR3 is TGTGCCAGCAGCTTACACATTTCCCTAGATCAAGAGACCCAGTACTTC.

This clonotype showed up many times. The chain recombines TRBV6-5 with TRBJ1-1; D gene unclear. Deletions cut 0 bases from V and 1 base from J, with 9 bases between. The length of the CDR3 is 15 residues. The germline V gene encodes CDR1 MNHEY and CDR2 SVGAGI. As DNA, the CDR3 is TGTGCCAGCAGTTACTCAAGGGCAGCGAACACTGAAGCTTTCTTT. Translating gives CASSYSRAANTEAFF.

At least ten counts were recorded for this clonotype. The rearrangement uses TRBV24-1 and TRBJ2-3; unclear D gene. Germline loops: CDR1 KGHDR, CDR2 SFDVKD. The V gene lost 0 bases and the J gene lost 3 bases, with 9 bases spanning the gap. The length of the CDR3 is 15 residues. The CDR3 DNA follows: TGTGCCACCAGTGATTTGAACGACGGAACAGATACGCAGTATTTT. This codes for CATSDLNDGTDTQYF.

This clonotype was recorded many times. CDR3 amino acids: CASSRPGLSLGQYF. The CDR3 bases are TGTGCCAGCAGCCGACCGGGACTTTCCCTGGGGCAGTACTTC. The chain carries TRBV28 and TRBJ2-7; a weak D match, TRBD2 (6 bases). Germline lookup yields CDR1 MDHEN and CDR2 SYDVKM. V gave up 6 bases and J gave up 9 bases, with 21 bases separating them. This CDR3 spans 14 amino acids.